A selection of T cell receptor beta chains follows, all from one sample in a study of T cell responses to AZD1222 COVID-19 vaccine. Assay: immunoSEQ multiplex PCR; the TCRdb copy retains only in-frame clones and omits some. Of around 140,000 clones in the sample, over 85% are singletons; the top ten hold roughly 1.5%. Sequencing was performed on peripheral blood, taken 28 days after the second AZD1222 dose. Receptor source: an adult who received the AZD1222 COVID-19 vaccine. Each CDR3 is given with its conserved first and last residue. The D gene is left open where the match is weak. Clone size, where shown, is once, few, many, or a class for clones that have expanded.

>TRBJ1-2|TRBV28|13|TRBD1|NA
CASSRDRGLGYTF
TGTGCCAGCAGTCGCGACAGGGGGCTGGGCTACACCTTC
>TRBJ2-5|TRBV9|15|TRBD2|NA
CASSPGTSDQETQYF
TGTGCCAGCAGCCCAGGGACTAGCGACCAAGAGACCCAGTACTTC
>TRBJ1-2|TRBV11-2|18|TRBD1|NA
CASSLVAAPRGRSRGYTF
TGTGCCAGCAGCTTAGTAGCGGCGCCTAGGGGGCGCTCGCGGGGCTACACCTTC
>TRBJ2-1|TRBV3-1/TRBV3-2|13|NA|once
CASSQDYPGSAVF
TGTGCCAGCAGCCAAGACTACCCGGGTAGTGCGGTCTTC
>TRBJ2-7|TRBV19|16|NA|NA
CASSTIHRERSNEQYF
TGTGCCAGTAGTACGATCCACAGGGAAAGGAGCAACGAGCAGTACTTC
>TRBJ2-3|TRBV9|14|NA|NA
CASGGGSGTDTQYF
TGTGCCAGCGGAGGGGGGTCTGGCACAGATACGCAGTATTTT
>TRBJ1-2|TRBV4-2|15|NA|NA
CASSQAGNKNYGYTF
TGTGCCAGCAGCCAAGCGGGAAATAAGAACTATGGCTACACCTTC
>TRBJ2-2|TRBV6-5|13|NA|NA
CASSYYNTGELFF
TGTGCCAGCAGTTACTACAACACCGGGGAGCTGTTTTTT
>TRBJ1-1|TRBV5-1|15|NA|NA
CASSLGLEGNTEAFF
TGCGCCAGCAGCTTGGGGTTGGAGGGAAACACTGAAGCTTTCTTT
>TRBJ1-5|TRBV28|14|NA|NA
CASSLKGPHQPQHF
TGTGCCAGCAGTTTAAAGGGCCCCCATCAGCCCCAGCATTTT
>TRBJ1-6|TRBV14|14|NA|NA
CASGMGHLASPLHF
TGTGCCAGCGGAATGGGACATCTGGCTTCACCCCTCCACTTT
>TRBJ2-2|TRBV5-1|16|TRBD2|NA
CASSLGLADGTGELFF
TGCGCCAGCAGCTTGGGACTAGCGGACGGCACCGGGGAGCTGTTTTTT
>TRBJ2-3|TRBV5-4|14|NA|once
CASSLGGGTDTQYF
TGTGCCAGCAGCTTGGGGGGAGGAACAGATACACAGTATTTT
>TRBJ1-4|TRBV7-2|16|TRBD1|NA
CASSSSGQGFNEKLFF
TGTGCCAGCAGCTCCTCGGGACAGGGGTTTAATGAAAAACTGTTTTTT
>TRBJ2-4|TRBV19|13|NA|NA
CASSTEIKNIQYF
TGTGCCAGTAGTACCGAAATTAAAAACATTCAGTACTTC
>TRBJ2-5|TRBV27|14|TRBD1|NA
CASIGQGRFETQYF
TGTGCCAGCATAGGACAGGGCCGTTTTGAGACCCAGTACTTC
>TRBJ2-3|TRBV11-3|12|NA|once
CASSPSTDTQYF
TGTGCCAGCAGCCCTAGTACAGATACGCAGTATTTT
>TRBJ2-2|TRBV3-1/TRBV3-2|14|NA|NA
CASSQVGGTGELFF
TGTGCCAGCAGCCAAGTGGGGGGCACCGGGGAGCTGTTTTTT
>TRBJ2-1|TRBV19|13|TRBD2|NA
CASQRDTDNEQFF
TGTGCCAGTCAGCGGGATACGGACAATGAGCAGTTCTTC
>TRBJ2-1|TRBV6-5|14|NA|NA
CASSGASSYNEQFF
TGTGCCAGTTCGGGGGCGAGCTCCTACAATGAGCAGTTCTTC
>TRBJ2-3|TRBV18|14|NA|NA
CASSPPGPPDTQYF
TGTGCCAGCTCACCACCCGGGCCTCCAGATACGCAGTATTTT
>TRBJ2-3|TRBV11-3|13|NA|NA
CASSLNAADTQYF
TGTGCCAGCAGCTTAAACGCAGCAGATACGCAGTATTTT
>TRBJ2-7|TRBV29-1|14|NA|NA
CSVMEHENDWEQYF
TGCAGCGTTATGGAACACGAAAACGATTGGGAGCAGTACTTC
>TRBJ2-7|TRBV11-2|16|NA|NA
CASSLGGGAASYEQYF
TGTGCCAGCAGCTTAGGGGGCGGGGCGGCCTCCTACGAGCAGTACTTC
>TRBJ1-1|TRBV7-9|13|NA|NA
CASSLAEYTEAFF
TGTGCCAGCAGCTTAGCAGAATACACTGAAGCTTTCTTT
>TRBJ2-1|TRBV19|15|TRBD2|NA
CASSSSGYSYNEQFF
TGTGCCAGTAGTTCTAGCGGGTACTCCTACAATGAGCAGTTCTTC
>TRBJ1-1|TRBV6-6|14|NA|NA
CASSLGRGNTEAFF
TGTGCCAGCAGTCTCGGACGAGGGAACACTGAAGCTTTCTTT
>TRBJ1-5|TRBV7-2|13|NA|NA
CASSLAFNQPQHF
TGTGCCAGCAGCTTAGCCTTCAATCAGCCCCAGCATTTT
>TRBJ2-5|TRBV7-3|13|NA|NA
CASSIIGKETQYF
TGTGCCAGCAGCATTATAGGGAAAGAGACCCAGTACTTC
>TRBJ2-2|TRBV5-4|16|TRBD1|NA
CASSPGTGGLAGELFF
TGTGCCAGCAGCCCCGGGACAGGGGGCTTAGCCGGGGAGCTGTTTTTT
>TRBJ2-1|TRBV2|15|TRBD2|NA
CASSEWASGYNEQFF
TGTGCCAGCAGTGAATGGGCTAGCGGTTACAATGAGCAGTTCTTC
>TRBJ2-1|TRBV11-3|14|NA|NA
CASSLEQGPNEQFF
TGTGCCAGCAGCTTAGAGCAGGGCCCTAATGAGCAGTTCTTC
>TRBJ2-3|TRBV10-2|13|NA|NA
CASSGPSLDTQYF
TGCGCCAGCAGTGGGCCCTCCCTAGATACGCAGTATTTT
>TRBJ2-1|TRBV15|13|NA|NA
CATSRTLGNEQFF
TGTGCCACCAGCCGGACCCTGGGGAATGAGCAGTTCTTC
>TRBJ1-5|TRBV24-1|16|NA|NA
CATSATTGSGNQPQHF
TGTGCCACCAGTGCCACAACAGGGTCGGGGAATCAGCCCCAGCATTTT
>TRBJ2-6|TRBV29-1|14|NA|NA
CSVDQGTGANVLTF
TGCAGCGTTGATCAAGGGACCGGGGCCAACGTCCTGACTTTC